This T cell receptor (beta chain) was sequenced for a study of T cell repertoires in cytomegalovirus infection. Study overall: Public signatures in TCR beta pointed to CMV infection and matching HLA type.

Study-wide findings and caveats: There were carriers of CMV plus the relevant HLA, and cumulative public TCR beta family frequency identified them. Clonotype analysis showed dominance of the ex vivo response by HLA-C-restricted CMV-specific TCR beta clonotypes.

On this clonotype: Antigen unknown.

V lost 5 bases, J lost 5 bases, and 5 bases stayed unmatched. The CDR3 consists of 15 residues. A single record per CDR3 protein comes from TCRdb applying MiXCR to the reads. The sample holds more than 400,000 distinct CDR3 sequences; approximately 26% are singletons and the top ten take about 13%. The sample was PBMCs. The receptor's source is a human donor in good health (CMV status not recorded). Some clones in this sample may be carry-over from other donors' samples. The chain recombines TRBV12-3 or TRBV12-4 with TRBJ2-3, with 12 bases identical to TRBD1. CDR3 residues: CASSLGQGAVDTQYF. In DNA, the CDR3 is TGTGCCAGCAGTCTGGGACAGGGGGCAGTAGATACGCAGTATTTT.